These T cell receptor beta chains were read from a single sample in a study of T cells in tumors after PD-1 blockade. Clones were sequenced by immunoSEQ multiplex PCR, and TCRdb holds only the in-frame ones, with some missing. The sample lists about 20,000 clones, about 77% occurring once. The sample here was PBMCs, taken before anti-PD-1 treatment. The receptor source for this set is a human donor with basal cell carcinoma. Both conserved end residues are part of each CDR3. Fields, in order: D gene, clone size, J gene, V gene, CDR3 DNA, CDR3 protein. D genes are given only for firm matches. A clone size is listed for some rows: how often the clone was seen (once, few, many), or a class if it is expanded.

>NA|NA|TRBJ1-3|TRBV18
TGTGCCAGCTCACCACAAGGGAACTCTGGAAACACCATATATTTT
CASSPQGNSGNTIYF
>NA|once|TRBJ1-4|TRBV9
TGTGCCAGCAGCCAGCAAAGCACTAATGAAAAACTGTTTTTT
CASSQQSTNEKLFF
>NA|NA|TRBJ1-2|TRBV7-9
TGTGCCAGCAGCTTTTCAGGGGCGGAGGGCTACACCTTC
CASSFSGAEGYTF
>TRBD2|NA|TRBJ2-1|TRBV5-1
TGCGCCAGCAGCCCTGGTAGCGGGAGGGGCCCAAATGAGCAGTTCTTC
CASSPGSGRGPNEQFF
>NA|few|TRBJ2-5|TRBV4-1
TGCGCCAGCAGCCAAGATGCTAGCGTGGAGACCCAGTACTTC
CASSQDASVETQYF
>NA|NA|TRBJ1-1|TRBV18
TGTGCCAGCTCCCTAACGGACAGCACTGAAGCTTTCTTT
CASSLTDSTEAFF
>NA|NA|TRBJ2-3|TRBV10-1
TGCGCCAGCAGTGAGCGGGTGGGAGATACGCAGTATTTT
CASSERVGDTQYF
>TRBD2|once|TRBJ2-7|TRBV4-2
TGTGCCAGCAGCCATCCCACCACCGGGACTAGCGGGGGAAGCTCCTACGAGCAGTACTTC
CASSHPTTGTSGGSSYEQYF
>NA|NA|TRBJ2-3|TRBV9
TGTGCCAGCAGCCCCCCGTCAGGGGGGTCAGATACGCAGTATTTT
CASSPPSGGSDTQYF
>NA|NA|TRBJ1-1|TRBV6-6
TGTGCCAGCAGGTGGACACCGAACACTGAAGCTTTCTTT
CASRWTPNTEAFF
>TRBD1|few|TRBJ1-2|TRBV4-1
TGCGCCAGCAGCCTGGGACAGAGCTATGGCTACACCTTC
CASSLGQSYGYTF
>NA|NA|TRBJ2-7|TRBV10-1
TGCGCCAGCAGTGAGTCGGGGACCCCGAAAGCCTACGAGCAGTACTTC
CASSESGTPKAYEQYF
>NA|NA|TRBJ2-1|TRBV7-2
TGTGCCAGCAGCCGCGCCGGGGGGCGGGGCTCCTACAATGAGCAGTTCTTC
CASSRAGGRGSYNEQFF
>TRBD2|NA|TRBJ2-1|TRBV7-9
TGTGCCAGCAGCTTGGGGCTAGCGGGGGGCAAAGAGCAGTTCTTC
CASSLGLAGGKEQFF
>TRBD1|NA|TRBJ1-6|TRBV2
TGTGCCAGCAGTCTGGGGACAGGCCAGAATTCACCCCTCCACTTT
CASSLGTGQNSPLHF
>NA|NA|TRBJ1-4|TRBV5-1
TGCGCCAGCAGCCCCGACAGTGAGGATGAAAAACTGTTTTTT
CASSPDSEDEKLFF
>TRBD2|NA|TRBJ2-3|TRBV6-1
TGTGCCAGCAGTGGCGCGCGGACTAGCCCGGTGGGCACAGATACGCAGTATTTT
CASSGARTSPVGTDTQYF
>TRBD2|NA|TRBJ2-7|TRBV11-1
TGTGCCAGCAGCACTAGCGGGAGTGAGTACTACGAGCAGTACTTC
CASSTSGSEYYEQYF
>NA|NA|TRBJ2-7|TRBV5-1
TGCGCCAGCAGCTTGACGGGACGGACCCTTGACGAGCAGTACTTC
CASSLTGRTLDEQYF
>NA|NA|TRBJ1-3|TRBV6-5
TGTGCCAGCAACAGTCAGGGGCTCTCTGGAAACACCATATATTTT
CASNSQGLSGNTIYF
>NA|NA|TRBJ2-6|TRBV24-1
TGTGCCACCCAGGCTCGCTCTGGGGCCAACGTCCTGACTTTC
CATQARSGANVLTF
>NA|medium-sized|TRBJ2-1|TRBV4-1
TGCGCCAGCAGCCAAGTAGACATGGGGTTTAGCTCCTACAATGAGCAGTTCTTC
CASSQVDMGFSSYNEQFF
>TRBD2|NA|TRBJ2-5|TRBV29-1
TGCAGCGTTGAAGGTTCACTAGCGGGAGGGCCCGGGGAGACCCAGTACTTC
CSVEGSLAGGPGETQYF
>NA|NA|TRBJ1-6|TRBV10-3
TGTGCCAGCAGCCCGGATTTGTATAATTCACCCCTCCACTTT
CASSPDLYNSPLHF
>TRBD1|few|TRBJ1-6|TRBV9
TGTGCCAGCAGCGTAGGTTCGACAGGGAATGAATCACCCCTCCACTTT
CASSVGSTGNESPLHF
>TRBD2|NA|TRBJ2-2|TRBV3-1/TRBV3-2
TGTGCCAGCAGCCAAGATCTCCTAGCGGGAATAGCCACCGGGGAGCTGTTTTTT
CASSQDLLAGIATGELFF
>NA|NA|TRBJ2-1|TRBV29-1
TGCAGCGTTCGACGGTTCTCCTACAATGAGCAGTTCTTC
CSVRRFSYNEQFF
>NA|NA|TRBJ2-7|TRBV5-6
TGTGCCAGCAGCTTTGGAGCGTACGAGCAGTACTTC
CASSFGAYEQYF
>NA|NA|TRBJ1-2|TRBV4-2
TGTGCCAGCAGCCAAGAATCCCGGGGTGTTTATGGCTACACCTTC
CASSQESRGVYGYTF
>TRBD1|NA|TRBJ2-5|TRBV5-1
TGCGCCAGCAGCCCCTTACAGGGGTTCTGGGAGACCCAGTACTTC
CASSPLQGFWETQYF
>NA|NA|TRBJ2-5|TRBV5-1
TGCGCCAGCAGCCTAGCGAACCGGCAAGAGACCCAGTACTTC
CASSLANRQETQYF
>TRBD2|NA|TRBJ2-5|TRBV5-4
TGTGCCAGCAGCCTGGAGGGAGGGGAGCAAGAGACCCAGTACTTC
CASSLEGGEQETQYF
>NA|NA|TRBJ2-1|TRBV18
TGTGCCAGCTCACCACCGTTCGGGAGCTCCTACAATGAGCAGTTCTTC
CASSPPFGSSYNEQFF
>NA|once|TRBJ1-1|TRBV6-2/TRBV6-3
TGTGCCAGCAGTCACGGGACAGAAGCTTTCTTT
CASSHGTEAFF
>NA|NA|TRBJ1-4|TRBV18
TGTGCCAGCTCACCGGACGGAACAACTAATGAAAAACTGTTTTTT
CASSPDGTTNEKLFF
>NA|NA|TRBJ1-4|TRBV6-5
TGTGCCAGCAAGAGATCTAATGAAAAACTGTTTTTT
CASKRSNEKLFF
>TRBD1|NA|TRBJ1-5|TRBV4-2
TGTGCCAGCAGCCAAGAATGGGGACAGGGATACCAGCCCCAGCATTTT
CASSQEWGQGYQPQHF
>TRBD2|NA|TRBJ2-3|TRBV11-2
TGTGCCAGCAGCTTTGGGTCGGGGGGGAACCCAAGCACAGATACGCAGTATTTT
CASSFGSGGNPSTDTQYF
>NA|NA|TRBJ1-1|TRBV30
TGTGCCTGGAGCCGGGACCCCGCGAACACTGAAGCTTTCTTT
CAWSRDPANTEAFF